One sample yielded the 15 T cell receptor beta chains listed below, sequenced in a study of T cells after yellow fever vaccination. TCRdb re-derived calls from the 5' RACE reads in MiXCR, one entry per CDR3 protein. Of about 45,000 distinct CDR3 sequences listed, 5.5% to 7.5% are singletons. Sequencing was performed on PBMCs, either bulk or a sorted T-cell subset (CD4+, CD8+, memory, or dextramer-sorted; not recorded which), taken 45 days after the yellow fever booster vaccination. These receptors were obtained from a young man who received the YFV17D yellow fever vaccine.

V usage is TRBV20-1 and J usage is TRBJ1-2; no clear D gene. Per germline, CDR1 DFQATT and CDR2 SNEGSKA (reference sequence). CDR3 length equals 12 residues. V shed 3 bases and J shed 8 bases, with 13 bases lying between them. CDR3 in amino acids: CSASENSGGYTF. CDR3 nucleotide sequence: TGCAGTGCTAGTGAGAACAGTGGAGGCTACACCTTC.

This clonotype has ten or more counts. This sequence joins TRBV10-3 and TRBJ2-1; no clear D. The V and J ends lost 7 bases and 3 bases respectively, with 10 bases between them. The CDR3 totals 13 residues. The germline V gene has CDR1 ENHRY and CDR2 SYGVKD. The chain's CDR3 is CAIKMFGYNEQFF. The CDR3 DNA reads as TGTGCCATCAAAATGTTTGGCTACAATGAGCAGTTCTTC.

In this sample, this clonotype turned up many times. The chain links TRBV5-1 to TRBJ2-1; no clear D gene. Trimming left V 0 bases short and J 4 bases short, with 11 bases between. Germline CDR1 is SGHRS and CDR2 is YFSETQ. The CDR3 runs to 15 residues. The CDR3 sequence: CASSLGTWEYNEQFF. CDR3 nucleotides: TGCGCCAGCAGCTTGGGAACTTGGGAATACAATGAGCAGTTCTTC.

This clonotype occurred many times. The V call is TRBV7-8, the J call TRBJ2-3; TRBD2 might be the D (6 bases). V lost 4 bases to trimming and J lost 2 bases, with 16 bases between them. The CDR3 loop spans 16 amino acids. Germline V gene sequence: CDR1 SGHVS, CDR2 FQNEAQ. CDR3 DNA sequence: TGTGCCAGCAGCTCGGAGGGCCGGGTCTTCACAGATACGCAGTATTTT. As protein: CASSSEGRVFTDTQYF.

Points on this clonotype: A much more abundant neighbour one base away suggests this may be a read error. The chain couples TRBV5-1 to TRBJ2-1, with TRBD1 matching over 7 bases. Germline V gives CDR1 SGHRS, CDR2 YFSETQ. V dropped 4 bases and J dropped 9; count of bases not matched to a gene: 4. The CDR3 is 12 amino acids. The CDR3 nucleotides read TGCGCCAGCAGCCCAGACAGGGTTGAGCAGTTCTTC. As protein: CASSPDRVEQFF.

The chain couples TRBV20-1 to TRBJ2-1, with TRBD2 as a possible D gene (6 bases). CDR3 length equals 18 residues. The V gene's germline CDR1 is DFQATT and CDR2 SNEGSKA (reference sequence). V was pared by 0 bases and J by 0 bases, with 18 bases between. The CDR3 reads CSARDVQRVTPSYNEQFF. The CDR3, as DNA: TGCAGTGCTAGAGATGTCCAGCGGGTGACTCCCTCCTACAATGAGCAGTTCTTC.

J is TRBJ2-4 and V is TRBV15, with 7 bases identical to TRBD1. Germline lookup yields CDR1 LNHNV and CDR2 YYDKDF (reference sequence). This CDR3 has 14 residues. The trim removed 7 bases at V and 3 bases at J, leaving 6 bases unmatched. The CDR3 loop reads CATTDRVVKNIQYF. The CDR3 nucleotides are TGTGCCACCACCGACAGGGTGGTCAAAAACATTCAGTACTTC.

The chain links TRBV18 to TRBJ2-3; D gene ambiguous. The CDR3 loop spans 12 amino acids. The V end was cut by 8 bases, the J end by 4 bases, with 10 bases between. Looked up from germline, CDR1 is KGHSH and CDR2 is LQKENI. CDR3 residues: CASRSEADTQYF. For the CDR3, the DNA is TGTGCCAGCCGTTCTGAGGCAGATACGCAGTATTTT.

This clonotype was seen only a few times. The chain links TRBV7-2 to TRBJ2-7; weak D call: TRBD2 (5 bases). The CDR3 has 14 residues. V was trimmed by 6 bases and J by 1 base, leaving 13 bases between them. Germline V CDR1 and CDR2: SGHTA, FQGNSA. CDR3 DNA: TGTGCCAGCAGACCCTACGGGGATTCCTACGAGCAGTACTTC. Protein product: CASRPYGDSYEQYF.

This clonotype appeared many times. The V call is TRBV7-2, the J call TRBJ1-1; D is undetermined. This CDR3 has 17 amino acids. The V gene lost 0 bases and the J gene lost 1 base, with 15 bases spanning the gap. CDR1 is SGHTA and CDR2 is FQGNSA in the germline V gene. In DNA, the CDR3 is TGTGCCAGCAGCTTAGCGCGCGGTTTGGCGGGGAACACTGAAGCTTTCTTT. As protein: CASSLARGLAGNTEAFF.

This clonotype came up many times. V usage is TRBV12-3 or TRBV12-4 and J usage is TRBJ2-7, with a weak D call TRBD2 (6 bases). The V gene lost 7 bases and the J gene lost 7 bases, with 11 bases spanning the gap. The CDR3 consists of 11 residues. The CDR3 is CASTTAGEQYF. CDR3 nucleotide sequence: TGTGCCAGCACCACGGCGGGGGAGCAGTACTTC.

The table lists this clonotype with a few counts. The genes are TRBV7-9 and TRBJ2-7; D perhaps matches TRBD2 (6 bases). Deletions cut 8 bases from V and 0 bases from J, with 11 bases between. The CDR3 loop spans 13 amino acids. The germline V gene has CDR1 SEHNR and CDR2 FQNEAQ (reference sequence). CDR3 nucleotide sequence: TGTGCCAGCGGGAGGACCCTCTCCTACGAGCAGTACTTC. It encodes CASGRTLSYEQYF.

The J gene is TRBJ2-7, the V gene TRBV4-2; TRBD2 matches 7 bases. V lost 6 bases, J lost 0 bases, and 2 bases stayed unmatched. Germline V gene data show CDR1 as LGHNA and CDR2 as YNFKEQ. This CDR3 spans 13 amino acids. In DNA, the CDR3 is TGTGCCAGCAGTGCGGGAGTCTCCTACGAGCAGTACTTC. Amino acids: CASSAGVSYEQYF.

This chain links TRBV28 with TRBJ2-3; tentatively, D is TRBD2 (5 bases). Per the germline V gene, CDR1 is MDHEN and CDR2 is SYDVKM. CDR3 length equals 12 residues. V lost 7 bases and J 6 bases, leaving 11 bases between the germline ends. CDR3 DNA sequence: TGTGCCAGCAATACACTAGTGGATACGCAGTATTTT. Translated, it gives CASNTLVDTQYF.

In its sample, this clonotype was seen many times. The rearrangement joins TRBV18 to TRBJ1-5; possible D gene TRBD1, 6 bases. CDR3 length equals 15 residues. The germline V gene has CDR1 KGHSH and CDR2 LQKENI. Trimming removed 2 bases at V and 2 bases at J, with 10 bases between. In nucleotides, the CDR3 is TGTGCCAGCTCACCAGAGGCAGGGGGCAATCAGCCCCAGCATTTT. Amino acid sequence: CASSPEAGGNQPQHF.